These T cell receptor beta chains were read from a single sample in a study of type 1 and type 2 diabetes patients. Via MiXCR, TCRdb re-called the multiplex PCR reads, giving one row per CDR3 protein. The sample lists 270,000 or so distinct CDR3 sequences, around 50% seen once, with roughly 13% in the top ten. Sequencing used peripheral blood mononuclear cells (PBMCs). Receptor source: a man between 18 and 35 years old with type 2 diabetes. Both conserved end residues are part of each CDR3. The order of the fields is CDR3 DNA, CDR3 protein, D gene, J gene, CDR3 length, V gene, clone size. A D gene is named only where the DNA matches it firmly. Not all rows give a size; the values are once, few, many and, for expanded clones, a class.

CDR3 DNA: TGTGCCAGCAGCGGGACGTTCCAAGAGACCCAGTACTTC; CDR3 protein: CASSGTFQETQYF; D gene: .; J gene: TRBJ2-5; CDR3 length: 13; V gene: TRBV4-2; clone size: .
CDR3 DNA: TGTGCCAGTAGTGGCGGGACAGGGTGGGAAAAACTGTTTTTT; CDR3 protein: CASSGGTGWEKLFF; D gene: TRBD1; J gene: TRBJ1-4; CDR3 length: 14; V gene: TRBV19; clone size: .
CDR3 DNA: TGTGCCACCAGCAGAGCCAGGGTACGGGACCGAGCATCGGATACGCAGTATTTT; CDR3 protein: CATSRARVRDRASDTQYF; D gene: .; J gene: TRBJ2-3; CDR3 length: 18; V gene: TRBV15; clone size: few
CDR3 DNA: TGTGCCAGTAGTATAATCTCGGGGACAGGGCAAGAGACCCAGTACTTC; CDR3 protein: CASSIISGTGQETQYF; D gene: TRBD1; J gene: TRBJ2-5; CDR3 length: 16; V gene: TRBV7-8; clone size: .
CDR3 DNA: TGTGCCAGCAGAACAGGGACGTTTGACACTGAAGCTTTCTTT; CDR3 protein: CASRTGTFDTEAFF; D gene: .; J gene: TRBJ1-1; CDR3 length: 14; V gene: TRBV12-3/TRBV12-4; clone size: once
CDR3 DNA: TGTGCCAGCAGTCCCTTCGGGAATGAGCAGTTCTTC; CDR3 protein: CASSPFGNEQFF; D gene: .; J gene: TRBJ2-1; CDR3 length: 12; V gene: TRBV12-3/TRBV12-4; clone size: few
CDR3 DNA: TGTGCCAGCAGCTTGCTCCATTCACAGGGTTCGTTGACTGAAGCTTTCTTT; CDR3 protein: CASSLLHSQGSLTEAFF; D gene: .; J gene: TRBJ1-1; CDR3 length: 17; V gene: TRBV7-2; clone size: few
CDR3 DNA: TGTGCCAGCAGCCCGGGGTACCTGACTAGCAACGAGCAGTACTTC; CDR3 protein: CASSPGYLTSNEQYF; D gene: TRBD2; J gene: TRBJ2-7; CDR3 length: 15; V gene: TRBV13; clone size: .
CDR3 DNA: TGTGCCAGCAGTTCGCCGGGACAGCTTTACTATGGCTACACCTTC; CDR3 protein: CASSSPGQLYYGYTF; D gene: TRBD1; J gene: TRBJ1-2; CDR3 length: 15; V gene: TRBV6-6; clone size: once
CDR3 DNA: TGCAGTGCCGCGGGCCCACTAGCGGGAGTTGGCACCGGGGAGCTGTTTTTT; CDR3 protein: CSAAGPLAGVGTGELFF; D gene: TRBD2; J gene: TRBJ2-2; CDR3 length: 17; V gene: TRBV20-1; clone size: .
CDR3 DNA: TGCAGTGCTACCCAGACAGGGGGCGGATCACCCCTCCACTTT; CDR3 protein: CSATQTGGGSPLHF; D gene: TRBD1; J gene: TRBJ1-6; CDR3 length: 14; V gene: TRBV20-1; clone size: .
CDR3 DNA: TGTGCCAGCAGCTTTGATTCTTGGTGGGACAGGGGTTACTACGAGCAGTACTTC; CDR3 protein: CASSFDSWWDRGYYEQYF; D gene: TRBD1; J gene: TRBJ2-7; CDR3 length: 18; V gene: TRBV7-3; clone size: .
CDR3 DNA: TGTGCCACCAGTCAGGGGCCAGCTAATGAAAAACTGTTTTTT; CDR3 protein: CATSQGPANEKLFF; D gene: .; J gene: TRBJ1-4; CDR3 length: 14; V gene: TRBV24-1; clone size: once
CDR3 DNA: TGCAGTGCTAGAGATGGGGGTGAAGCTTTCTTT; CDR3 protein: CSARDGGEAFF; D gene: .; J gene: TRBJ1-1; CDR3 length: 11; V gene: TRBV20-1; clone size: .
CDR3 DNA: TGTGCCAGCAACCGAGCAGCGGACACCGGATACGAGCAGTACTTC; CDR3 protein: CASNRAADTGYEQYF; D gene: .; J gene: TRBJ2-7; CDR3 length: 15; V gene: TRBV7-9; clone size: .
CDR3 DNA: TGTGCCAGCAGCTCCCGGAGAGGGAGCTCACCCCTCCACTTT; CDR3 protein: CASSSRRGSSPLHF; D gene: .; J gene: TRBJ1-6; CDR3 length: 14; V gene: TRBV7-6; clone size: once
CDR3 DNA: TGTGCCAGCTTTAGCTCTGGGGCCAACGTCCTGACTTTC; CDR3 protein: CASFSSGANVLTF; D gene: .; J gene: TRBJ2-6; CDR3 length: 13; V gene: TRBV27; clone size: .
CDR3 DNA: TGTGCCAGTAACATGCAAGATGGCTACACCTTC; CDR3 protein: CASNMQDGYTF; D gene: .; J gene: TRBJ1-2; CDR3 length: 11; V gene: TRBV19; clone size: .
CDR3 DNA: TGTGCCAGCAGTTCCGTGCGGAACACTGAAGCTTTCTTT; CDR3 protein: CASSSVRNTEAFF; D gene: .; J gene: TRBJ1-1; CDR3 length: 13; V gene: TRBV28; clone size: .
CDR3 DNA: TGTGCCAGCAGCGGAGGTAGCGGGAGGGCCGACACAGATACGCAGTATTTT; CDR3 protein: CASSGGSGRADTDTQYF; D gene: TRBD2; J gene: TRBJ2-3; CDR3 length: 17; V gene: TRBV2; clone size: .
CDR3 DNA: TGTGCCAGCAGTTTAAGTACCGGGTATGGCTACACCTTC; CDR3 protein: CASSLSTGYGYTF; D gene: .; J gene: TRBJ1-2; CDR3 length: 13; V gene: TRBV27; clone size: few
CDR3 DNA: TGTGCCAGTAGTAGGGCCGGCAACTCTGGAAACACCATATATTTT; CDR3 protein: CASSRAGNSGNTIYF; D gene: .; J gene: TRBJ1-3; CDR3 length: 15; V gene: TRBV19; clone size: once
CDR3 DNA: TGTGCCTGGAGAGAGGACCACTACGAGCAGTACTTC; CDR3 protein: CAWREDHYEQYF; D gene: .; J gene: TRBJ2-7; CDR3 length: 12; V gene: TRBV30; clone size: many
CDR3 DNA: TGTGCCAGCAGCTTGGGTAGCGGGGGGGCGGAGACCCAGTACTTC; CDR3 protein: CASSLGSGGAETQYF; D gene: TRBD2; J gene: TRBJ2-5; CDR3 length: 15; V gene: TRBV7-7; clone size: .
CDR3 DNA: TGTGCCTGGAGTGTATCAGGGAACAATCAGCCCCAGCATTTT; CDR3 protein: CAWSVSGNNQPQHF; D gene: .; J gene: TRBJ1-5; CDR3 length: 14; V gene: TRBV30; clone size: few
CDR3 DNA: TGTGCCAGCCCCCTGAGGGAGGGTTTGACCGGGGAGCTGTTTTTT; CDR3 protein: CASPLREGLTGELFF; D gene: TRBD2; J gene: TRBJ2-2; CDR3 length: 15; V gene: TRBV27; clone size: .
CDR3 DNA: TGCGCCAGCAGCTTGGAGGGGACTAGCTCCGGGGAGCTGTTTTTT; CDR3 protein: CASSLEGTSSGELFF; D gene: TRBD2; J gene: TRBJ2-2; CDR3 length: 15; V gene: TRBV5-1; clone size: .
CDR3 DNA: TGTGCCTGGAGTCCAGGGCCCGGGGCCAACGTCCTGACTTTC; CDR3 protein: CAWSPGPGANVLTF; D gene: .; J gene: TRBJ2-6; CDR3 length: 14; V gene: TRBV30; clone size: many
CDR3 DNA: TGTGCCAGCACCCGCGGACAGACTAATTCACCCCTCCACTTT; CDR3 protein: CASTRGQTNSPLHF; D gene: .; J gene: TRBJ1-6; CDR3 length: 14; V gene: TRBV2; clone size: .
CDR3 DNA: TGTGCCCGGAGTGTGGGGGGGCTGTCAGAGACCCAGTACTTC; CDR3 protein: CARSVGGLSETQYF; D gene: .; J gene: TRBJ2-5; CDR3 length: 14; V gene: TRBV30; clone size: .
CDR3 DNA: TGTGCCAGCGGGGACCTTCCTTTTAATGAAAAACTGTTTTTT; CDR3 protein: CASGDLPFNEKLFF; D gene: .; J gene: TRBJ1-4; CDR3 length: 14; V gene: TRBV27; clone size: few
CDR3 DNA: TGTGCCAGTAGTATAAGAAGTGGGACTAATGAAAAACTGTTTTTT; CDR3 protein: CASSIRSGTNEKLFF; D gene: .; J gene: TRBJ1-4; CDR3 length: 15; V gene: TRBV19; clone size: .
CDR3 DNA: TGCAGTCCACGTGGCGGGCTTCTGTACGAGCAGTACTTC; CDR3 protein: CSPRGGLLYEQYF; D gene: .; J gene: TRBJ2-7; CDR3 length: 13; V gene: TRBV20-1; clone size: few
CDR3 DNA: TGTGCCAGCAGCCAAATGTCAACGGGACGCAGCTCTGGAAACACCATATATTTT; CDR3 protein: CASSQMSTGRSSGNTIYF; D gene: .; J gene: TRBJ1-3; CDR3 length: 18; V gene: TRBV24-1; clone size: .